The 26 T cell receptor beta chains below all came from one sample that was sequenced in a study of blood T cell repertoires in COVID-19. TCRdb's table, derived via immunoSEQ multiplex PCR, lists solely in-frame clones and lacks some. The repertoire holds about 310,000 clones, with approximately 81% as singletons. Sequenced input: PBMCs or T cells enriched from blood (not recorded which). The receptors originated from a woman in her thirties who had been exposed to COVID-19.

CDR3 DNA sequence: TGTGCCTGGAGTGCCGGGACAGGGCTTGTTTCACCCCTCCACTTT. Translating gives CAWSAGTGLVSPLHF. This chain joins TRBV30 and TRBJ1-6, with 9 bases aligning to TRBD1. Germline-derived CDR1 and CDR2 are GTSNPN and SVGIG (reference sequence). CDR3 length: 15 residues. The junction had 7 bases not matched to a gene; V was cut back by 1 base and J by 9 bases.

J is TRBJ2-1 and V is TRBV4-2, with 8 bases matching TRBD2. The V and J ends lost 1 base and 8 bases, in that order; junction bases with no gene match: 7. The CDR3 totals 15 residues. Germline CDR1 reads LGHNA; CDR2 reads YNFKEQ. The chain's CDR3 is CASSQARQAGDEQFF. For the CDR3, the DNA is TGTGCCAGCAGCCAAGCCCGCCAAGCGGGAGATGAGCAGTTCTTC.

The V call is TRBV15, the J call TRBJ1-5, with 7 bases matching TRBD1. This CDR3 has 14 residues. Germline trimming cut 6 bases from V and 3 bases from J; bases unmatched to any gene: 5. CDR1 is LNHNV and CDR2 is YYDKDF in the germline V gene (reference sequence). CDR3 sequence reads: CATSKDRDNQPQHF. The CDR3, as DNA: TGTGCCACCAGTAAAGACAGGGACAATCAGCCCCAGCATTTT.

This chain joins TRBV7-6 and TRBJ1-2; 8 positions agree with TRBD1. The CDR3 contains 16 residues. After removal of 2 bases from V and 0 bases from J, the junction contained 5 bases not matched to a gene. The germline CDR1 and CDR2 sequences are SGHVS and FNYEAQ. For the CDR3, the DNA is TGTGCCAGCAGCTTAAGTCAGGGGGCGGCTAACTATGGCTACACCTTC. Translation: CASSLSQGAANYGYTF.

This clone was recorded only once. CDR3 loop: CASSVGQGAGNTIYF. The CDR3 DNA sequence: TGTGCCAGCAGTGTAGGGCAGGGGGCTGGAAACACCATATATTTT. The chain combines TRBV2 with TRBJ1-3, with 7 bases that match TRBD1. The V segment lost 4 bases and the J segment 2 bases; nucleotides outside the gene matches: 5. CDR1 and CDR2 from the germline V gene are SNHLY and FYNNEI. The CDR3 covers 15 residues. The full variable domain, with the rest looked up from reference TRBV2 and TRBJ1-3, is EPEVTQTPSHQVTQMGQEVILRCVPISNHLYFYWYRQILGQKVEFLVSFYNNEISEKSEIFDDQFSVERPDGSNFTLKIRSTKLEDSAMYFCASSVGQGAGNTIYFGEGSWLTVV.

This chain connects TRBV2 to TRBJ2-3; 8 bases are shared with TRBD1. The ends lost 3 bases at V and 2 bases at J; junction bases unmatched: 1. Germline V CDR1 and CDR2: SNHLY, FYNNEI. This CDR3 is built from 14 residues. The CDR3 region has the DNA TGTGCCAGCAGTGAGGGACAGGCCACAGATACGCAGTATTTT. Translated, it gives CASSEGQATDTQYF.

This clone has just a few counts. The chain recombines TRBV5-1 with TRBJ1-2; TRBD1 matches at 10 bases. With V trimmed by 1 base and J by 8 bases, 5 bases remained unmatched. The CDR3 contains 14 residues. Germline CDR1 reads SGHRS; CDR2 reads YFSETQ. The CDR3 region has the DNA TGCGCCAGCAGCTTGACTGGGACAGGGGCCGGCTACACCTTC. Its translation: CASSLTGTGAGYTF. The whole variable domain, remainder taken from reference TRBV5-1 and TRBJ1-2, is KAGVTQTPRYLIKTRGQQVTLSCSPISGHRSVSWYQQTPGQGLQFLFEYFSETQRNKGNFPGRFSGRQFSNSRSEMNVSTLELGDSALYLCASSLTGTGAGYTFGSGTRLTVV.

The chain carries TRBV30 and TRBJ1-2; 7 bases align to TRBD1. CDR1 GTSNPN and CDR2 SVGIG come from the germline V gene (reference sequence). V lost 2 bases and J lost 6; bases outside the gene matches: 6. This CDR3 is built from 13 residues. The CDR3 region has the DNA TGTGCCTGGAGTTTGGGCAGGGGGAATGGCTACACCTTC. This gives the protein CAWSLGRGNGYTF.

This chain uses TRBV4-1 with TRBJ2-1; no firm D call. Germline V lookup: CDR1 MGHRA, CDR2 YSYEKL. This CDR3 is built from 15 residues. V gave up 1 base and J gave up 0 bases, with 7 bases separating them. The CDR3 is CASSQVTNSYNEQFF. The CDR3 coding sequence is TGCGCCAGCAGCCAAGTAACTAACTCCTACAATGAGCAGTTCTTC.

This clone was counted once. The rearrangement links TRBV5-4 to TRBJ1-6; D remains ambiguous. Trimming removed 0 bases from V and 0 bases from J, with 7 bases in between. Germline-derived CDR1 and CDR2 are SGHNT and YYREEE (reference sequence). The CDR3 loop spans 16 amino acids. The CDR3 sequence: CASSLDVSSYNSPLHF. CDR3 in DNA: TGTGCCAGCAGCTTGGACGTTAGCTCCTATAATTCACCCCTCCACTTT. Variable domain in full (rest from reference TRBV5-4 and TRBJ1-6): ETGVTQSPTHLIKTRGQQVTLRCSSQSGHNTVSWYQQALGQGPQFIFQYYREEENGRGNFPPRFSGLQFPNYSSELNVNALELDDSALYLCASSLDVSSYNSPLHFGNGTRLTVT.

As for this clone: Other DNA sequences in the sample encode the same CDR3. V usage is TRBV3-1 (or the pseudogene TRBV3-2) and J usage is TRBJ1-1; D gene ambiguous. This CDR3 region has 15 residues. Trimming took 1 base from V and 1 from J, leaving 10 bases between them. Per germline, CDR1 LGHDT and CDR2 YNNKEL (reference sequence). Written as DNA, the CDR3 is TGTGCCAGCAGCCAAGGGGCGGGGTCGAACACTGAAGCTTTCTTT. It encodes CASSQGAGSNTEAFF.

The chain employs TRBV19 and TRBJ1-5; 9 nucleotides agree with TRBD1. The germline V gene has CDR1 LNHDA and CDR2 SQIVND (reference sequence). This CDR3 comprises 15 residues. V lost 4 bases to trimming and J lost 7 bases; unmatched junction nucleotides: 8. The CDR3, as DNA: TGTGCCAGTAGTAAAACCGGGACAGGGTTACAGCCCCAGCATTTT. It codes for CASSKTGTGLQPQHF.

V usage is TRBV5-1 and J usage is TRBJ2-7, with 9 positions matching TRBD1. CDR1 is SGHRS and CDR2 is YFSETQ in the germline V gene. The CDR3 is 13 residues long. Unmatched junction bases numbered 5, after V lost 4 bases and J lost 6 bases. For the CDR3, the DNA is TGCGCCAGCAGCCTGGACAGGGGTCTCGAGCAGTACTTC. Translated: CASSLDRGLEQYF.

The chain couples TRBV11-3 to TRBJ2-2; D uncertain. Trimming took off 2 bases at V and 2 bases at J, with 6 bases between the two ends. This CDR3 has 14 residues. From germline, CDR1 is SGHNT and CDR2 YENEEA. CDR3 region: CASSLSPNTGELFF. The DNA of the CDR3 is TGTGCCAGCAGCTTATCTCCCAACACCGGGGAGCTGTTTTTT. Looking up the rest from reference TRBV11-3 and TRBJ2-2 gives the full variable domain: EAGVVQSPRYKIIEKKQPVAFWCNPISGHNTLYWYLQNLGQGPELLIRYENEEAVDDSQLPKDRFSAERLKGVDSTLKIQPAELGDSAVYLCASSLSPNTGELFFGEGSRLTVL.

This clone has a single count. This chain links TRBV11-2 with TRBJ2-1; the match to TRBD2 covers 10 bases. Unmatched junction bases numbered 13, after V lost 4 bases and J lost 7 bases. CDR1 is SGHAT and CDR2 is FQNNGV in the germline V gene. The CDR3 extends over 17 amino acids. This chain's CDR3 is CASSYLLAGGSGNEQFF. For the CDR3, the DNA is TGTGCCAGCAGCTATTTATTAGCGGGGGGAAGTGGGAATGAGCAGTTCTTC.

The J gene is TRBJ1-5, the V gene TRBV6-1; unclear D gene. CDR1 is MNHNS, CDR2 SASEGT, per germline. This CDR3 has 11 amino acids. Trimming took off 3 bases at V and 6 bases at J, with 3 bases between the two ends. CDR3 loop: CASSDRQPQHF. The CDR3 DNA follows: TGTGCCAGCAGTGACCGTCAGCCCCAGCATTTT.

J is TRBJ1-2 and V is TRBV29-1; 8 positions agree with TRBD1. V lost 8 bases, J lost 7 bases, and 12 bases stayed unmatched. The CDR3 has 13 amino acids. Germline V lookup: CDR1 SQVTM, CDR2 ANQGSEA. The CDR3 reads CSFEVDRGSGYTF. The CDR3 DNA reads TGCAGCTTCGAGGTCGACAGGGGAAGTGGCTACACCTTC.

This clone was observed once. The V and J genes are TRBV7-2 and TRBJ1-5, with TRBD1 as a possible D gene (6 bases). The CDR3 has 15 amino acids. Germline-derived CDR1 and CDR2 are SGHTA and FQGNSA. Trimming pared 1 base from V and 6 bases from J, leaving 13 bases between. CDR3 protein: CASSLDRAFTQPQHF. CDR3 in DNA: TGTGCCAGCAGCTTAGACAGGGCCTTTACTCAGCCCCAGCATTTT.

The chain links TRBV19 to TRBJ1-1; TRBD1 matches 8 bases. This CDR3 has 17 residues. V was clipped by 8 bases and J by 2 bases; unmatched bases: 16. Per the germline V gene, CDR1 is LNHDA and CDR2 is SQIVND (reference sequence). The CDR3 bases are TGTGCCAGTTCTACCTACAACCTGGACAGGGATAACACTGAAGCTTTCTTT. Its protein product is CASSTYNLDRDNTEAFF.

The chain combines TRBV12-1 with TRBJ1-4. TRBV12-1 is deemed a pseudogene. The CDR3 is made up of 14 amino acids. Here the CDR3 DNA reads TGTGCCAGCAGCTGGTACGGGGAGGGGGAAAAACTGTTTTTT. Amino acids: CASSWYGEGEKLFF.

The CDR3 sequence is CASSYGWASEAFF. CDR3 coding DNA: TGTGCCAGCAGTTACGGGTGGGCGTCTGAAGCTTTCTTT. V and J are TRBV6-2 or TRBV6-3 and TRBJ1-1; D is unresolved. Germline V gives CDR1 MNHEY, CDR2 SVGEGT. This CDR3 is built from 13 residues. Trimming cost V 2 bases and J 6 bases, with 10 bases left between them.

The V call is TRBV21-1, the J call TRBJ2-6; the D call in the table, TRBD1, was not verified against the DNA. TRBV21-1 is deemed a pseudogene. The CDR3 runs to 22 residues. CDR3 nucleotides: TGTGCCAGCAGCAAAGAGGGACAGGGTTTTTTAGGCGAAACCTCTGGGGCCAACGTCCTGACTTTC. Its translation is CASSKEGQGFLGETSGANVLTF.

This clone has only one observation. The chain joins TRBV10-3 to TRBJ1-2; D is perhaps TRBD1 (6 bases). Germline V gives CDR1 ENHRY, CDR2 SYGVKD. Trimming pared 5 bases from V and 4 bases from J, leaving 11 bases between. The CDR3 totals 13 residues. In DNA form, the CDR3 reads TGTGCCATCAGTCCACAGGGTTTCTATGGCTACACCTTC. As protein: CAISPQGFYGYTF.

V is TRBV7-8 and J is TRBJ2-4, with 8 nucleotides matching TRBD2. Germline V lookup: CDR1 SGHVS, CDR2 FQNEAQ. The CDR3 consists of 14 residues. V gave up 3 bases and J gave up 9 bases; unmatched junction bases: 7. In DNA, the CDR3 is TGTGCCAGCAGCTTCCCGGCTGCGGGGGGCATTCAGTACTTC. It specifies CASSFPAAGGIQYF.

This clone came up a few times. The chain uses TRBV29-1 and TRBJ1-1; D unresolved. V was pared by 2 bases and J by 1 base, with 5 bases between. Germline lookup yields CDR1 SQVTM and CDR2 ANQGSEA. CDR3 length: 12 residues. CDR3 region: CSVETGNTEAFF. The CDR3 nucleotides read TGCAGCGTTGAAACTGGGAACACTGAAGCTTTCTTT.

The V gene is TRBV27, the J gene TRBJ1-2; D not resolved. Germline CDR1 reads MNHEY; CDR2 reads SMNVEV (reference sequence). Trimming pared 6 bases from V and 7 bases from J, leaving 15 bases between. The CDR3 has 13 amino acids. This CDR3 reads CASSLLGSRGYTF. CDR3 bases: TGTGCCAGCAGCCTTCTAGGATCCCGTGGCTACACCTTC.